Listed below are T cell receptor beta chains from one sample, sequenced in a study of T cells expressing NK-cell markers. TCRdb re-called the 5' RACE reads and shows each CDR3 protein once, DNA omitted. This sample lists approximately 550,000 distinct CDR3 sequences; its ten largest clones have approximately 3.6%. Input material: blood T cells: a sorted CD56 or NKG2C T cell subset, CD4+ or CD8+ T cells, or bulk PBMC T cells (not recorded which). The source of these receptors is a man younger than 35 in good health. Each CDR3 is given with its conserved first and last residue.

j_call v_call cdr3_aa
TRBJ2-3 TRBV7-7 CASSSRIAGTDTQYF
TRBJ2-1 TRBV3-1 CASSQAASGNEQFF
TRBJ2-5 TRBV27 CASSLSVPLAGDQETQYF
TRBJ2-3 TRBV10-1 CASSESPGRGADTQYF
TRBJ1-1 TRBV10-3 CAIRAPQGNTEAFF
TRBJ2-5 TRBV4-1 CASSQEGGRWQETQYF
TRBJ1-1 TRBV3-1 CASSQVYRVETEAFF
TRBJ2-1 TRBV27 CASSPNTGVNEQFF
TRBJ2-7 TRBV27 CASSLGGISYEQYF
TRBJ2-5 TRBV15 CATSRATGVGETQYF
TRBJ2-1 TRBV5-1 CASSSAGGIEQFF